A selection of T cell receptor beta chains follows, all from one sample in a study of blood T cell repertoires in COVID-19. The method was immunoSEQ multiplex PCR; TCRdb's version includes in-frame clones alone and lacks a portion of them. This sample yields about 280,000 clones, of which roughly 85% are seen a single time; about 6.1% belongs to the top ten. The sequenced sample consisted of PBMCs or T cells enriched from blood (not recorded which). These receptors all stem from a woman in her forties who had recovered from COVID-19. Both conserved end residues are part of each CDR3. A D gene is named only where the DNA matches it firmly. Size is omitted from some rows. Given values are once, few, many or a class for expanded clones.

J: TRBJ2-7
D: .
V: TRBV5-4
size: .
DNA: TGTGCCAGCAGCCTACCTGGGGGCAGAGACTACGAGCAGTACTTC
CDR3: CASSLPGGRDYEQYF

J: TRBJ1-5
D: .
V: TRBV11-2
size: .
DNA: TGTGCCAGCAGCTCAGGTCTTAGCAATCAGCCCCAGCATTTT
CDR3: CASSSGLSNQPQHF

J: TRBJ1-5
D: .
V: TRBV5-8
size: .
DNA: TGTGCCAGCAGCTTGTGGGCAGGGAGCAATCAGCCCCAGCATTTT
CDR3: CASSLWAGSNQPQHF

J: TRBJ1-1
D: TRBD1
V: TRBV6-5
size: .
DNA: TGTGCCAGCAGCCGGGACAGGGTTAACACTGAAGCTTTCTTT
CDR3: CASSRDRVNTEAFF

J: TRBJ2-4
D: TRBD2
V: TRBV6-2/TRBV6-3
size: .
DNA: TGTGCCAGCAGTTACTCGAGTCTAGCGGGAGAGGGTCACTTC
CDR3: CASSYSSLAGEGHF

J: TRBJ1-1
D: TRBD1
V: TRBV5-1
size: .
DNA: TGCGCCAGCAGCATGACTCGGACAGGGAGGAACACTGAAGCTTTCTTT
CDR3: CASSMTRTGRNTEAFF

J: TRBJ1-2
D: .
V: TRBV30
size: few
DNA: TGTGCCTGGAGTGTCGGCAGGTTTTATGGCTACACCTTC
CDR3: CAWSVGRFYGYTF

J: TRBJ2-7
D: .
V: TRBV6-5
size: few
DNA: TGTGCCAGCAGTTACTCGGACGGGGCCTACGAGCAGTACTTC
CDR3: CASSYSDGAYEQYF

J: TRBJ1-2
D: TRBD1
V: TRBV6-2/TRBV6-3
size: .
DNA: TGTGCCAGCAGTTACGAGGGGGCGATATATGGCTACACCTTC
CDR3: CASSYEGAIYGYTF

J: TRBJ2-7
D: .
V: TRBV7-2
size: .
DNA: TGTGCCAGCAGCTTAGAGCTAGTGTCAGCCTACGAGCAGTACTTC
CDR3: CASSLELVSAYEQYF

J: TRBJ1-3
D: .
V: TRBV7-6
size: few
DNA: TGTGCCAGCAGCTTAGTTGCCACGACAGGCTACTCTGGAAACACCATATATTTT
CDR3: CASSLVATTGYSGNTIYF

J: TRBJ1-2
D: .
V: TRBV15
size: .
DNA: TGTGCCACCAGCAGAGGGGAACAGGGAAGTGGCTACACCTTC
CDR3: CATSRGEQGSGYTF

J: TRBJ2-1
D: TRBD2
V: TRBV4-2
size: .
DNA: TGTGCCAGCAGCCACCCCGGGACTAGCGGGCCAAGCTCCTACAATGAGCAGTTCTTC
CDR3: CASSHPGTSGPSSYNEQFF

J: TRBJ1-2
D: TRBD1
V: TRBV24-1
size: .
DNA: TGTGCCACCAGTGATTCGAACAGGGGGCGCGGCTATGGCTACACCTTC
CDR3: CATSDSNRGRGYGYTF

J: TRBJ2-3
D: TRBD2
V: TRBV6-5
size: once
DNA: TGTGCCAGCAAGTCTAGCGGGAGCACAGATACGCAGTATTTT
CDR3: CASKSSGSTDTQYF

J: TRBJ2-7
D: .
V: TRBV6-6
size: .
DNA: TGTGCCAGCAGTTACTCGGTCAGGGTGGGGGAGCAGTACTTC
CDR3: CASSYSVRVGEQYF

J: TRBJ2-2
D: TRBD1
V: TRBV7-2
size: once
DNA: TGTGCCAGCAGCGCGTGGACAGGTCTGAACACCGGGGAGCTGTTTTTT
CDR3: CASSAWTGLNTGELFF

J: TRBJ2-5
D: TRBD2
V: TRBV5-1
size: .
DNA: TGCGCCAGCAGCTTGTTTGTTAGCGGGGAAGAGACCCAGTACTTC
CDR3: CASSLFVSGEETQYF

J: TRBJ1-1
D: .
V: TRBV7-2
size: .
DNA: TGTGCCAGCAGCCCTCTCACTCTCACTGAAGCTTTCTTT
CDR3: CASSPLTLTEAFF

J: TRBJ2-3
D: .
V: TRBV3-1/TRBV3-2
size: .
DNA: TGTGCCAGCAGCCAAGCATCCCCAGATACGCAGTATTTT
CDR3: CASSQASPDTQYF

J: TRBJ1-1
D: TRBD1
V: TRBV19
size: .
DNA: TGTGCCAGTTCGGGACAGAGGAACACTGAAGCTTTCTTT
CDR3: CASSGQRNTEAFF

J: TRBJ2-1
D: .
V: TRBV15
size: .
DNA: TGTGCCACCAGCAGAGATGGCGGGTGGACTACTCAGTTCTTC
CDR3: CATSRDGGWTTQFF

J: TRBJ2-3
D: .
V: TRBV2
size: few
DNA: TGTGCCAGCAAGGGACACCGATCTAGCACAGATACGCAGTATTTT
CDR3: CASKGHRSSTDTQYF

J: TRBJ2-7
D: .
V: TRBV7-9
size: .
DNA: TGTGCCAGCCAGGGGGGATTGTACGAGCAGTACTTC
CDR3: CASQGGLYEQYF

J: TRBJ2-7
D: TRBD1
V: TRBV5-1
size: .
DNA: TGCGCCAGCAGCCTGGGACAGGGGACTTTCGGCGAGCAGTACTTC
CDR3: CASSLGQGTFGEQYF

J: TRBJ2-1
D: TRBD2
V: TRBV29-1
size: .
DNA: TGCAGCGCAGAAGCGGGAGGGCGGGTGGATCGTAGACGGTTCTTC
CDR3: CSAEAGGRVDRRRFF

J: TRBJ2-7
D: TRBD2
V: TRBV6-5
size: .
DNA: TGTGCCAGCAGGCGGCGGGAGGGCGCCTACGAGCAGTACTTC
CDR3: CASRRREGAYEQYF

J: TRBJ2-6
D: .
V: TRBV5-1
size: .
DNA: TGCGCCAGCAGCTTGGATCTCTTCTCTGGGGCCAACGTCCTGACTTTC
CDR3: CASSLDLFSGANVLTF

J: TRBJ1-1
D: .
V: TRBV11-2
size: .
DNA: TGTGCCAGCAGCCGCCGGGGGAGGACCGCCCACCCTGAAGCTTTCTTT
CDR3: CASSRRGRTAHPEAFF

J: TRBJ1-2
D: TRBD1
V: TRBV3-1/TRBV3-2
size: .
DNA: TGTGCCAGCAGCCACCGGGACAGGGTTGGTGGCTACACCTTC
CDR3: CASSHRDRVGGYTF

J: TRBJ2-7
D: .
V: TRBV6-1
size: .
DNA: TGTGCCAGCAGCCAGGATTCCTTTTACGAGCAGTACTTC
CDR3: CASSQDSFYEQYF

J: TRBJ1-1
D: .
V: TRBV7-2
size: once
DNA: TGTGCCAGCAGTCTAACGGTCCCTCCAATGAACACTGAAGCTTTCTTT
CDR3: CASSLTVPPMNTEAFF

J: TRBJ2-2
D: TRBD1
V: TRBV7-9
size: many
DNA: TGTGCCAGCAGCACCCGGGACAGTCGTCTCACCGGGGAGCTGTTTTTT
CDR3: CASSTRDSRLTGELFF

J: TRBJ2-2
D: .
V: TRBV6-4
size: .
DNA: TGTGCCAGCAGTCAGGGATCCGGGGAGCTGTTTTTT
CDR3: CASSQGSGELFF

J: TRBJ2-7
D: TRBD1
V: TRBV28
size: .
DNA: TGTGCCAGCGGAGCCCAATTGGACAGGGGGACCTCCTACGAGCAGTACTTC
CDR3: CASGAQLDRGTSYEQYF

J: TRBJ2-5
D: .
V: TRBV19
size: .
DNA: TGTGCCAGTAGTATAGGTCCGACAGAACAAGAGACCCAGTACTTC
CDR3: CASSIGPTEQETQYF

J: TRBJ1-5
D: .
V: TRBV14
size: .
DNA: TGTGCCAGCAGCCAAGATACCCCCACCCCGGGTCCCGCAGCCTCTAATCAGCCCCAGCATTTT
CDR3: CASSQDTPTPGPAASNQPQHF

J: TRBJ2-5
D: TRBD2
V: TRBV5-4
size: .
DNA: TGTGCCAGCAGCTCACTAGCGGAAGAAGAGACCCAGTACTTC
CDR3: CASSSLAEEETQYF

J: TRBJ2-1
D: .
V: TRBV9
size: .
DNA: TGTGCCAGCAGCCCAACGGGACACCTGAACAATGAGCAGTTCTTC
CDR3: CASSPTGHLNNEQFF

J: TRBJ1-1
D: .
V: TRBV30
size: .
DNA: TGTGCCTGGAGTGCAGGGGTGAACACTGAAGCTTTCTTT
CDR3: CAWSAGVNTEAFF

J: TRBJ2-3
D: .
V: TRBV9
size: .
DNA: TGTGCCAGCAGCGGACAGGAGAACACAGATACGCAGTATTTT
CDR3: CASSGQENTDTQYF

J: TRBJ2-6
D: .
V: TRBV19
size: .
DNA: TGTGCCAGTAGTATGTGGGGAGACTCTGGGGCCAACGTCCTGACTTTC
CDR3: CASSMWGDSGANVLTF

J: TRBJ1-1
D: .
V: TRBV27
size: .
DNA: TGTGCCAGCAGCCGTACAGGGAGCACTGAAGCTTTCTTT
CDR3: CASSRTGSTEAFF

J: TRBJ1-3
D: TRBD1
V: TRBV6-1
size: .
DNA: TGTGCCAGCAGTGGGGCGTCCGCCGGGACAGGGCCGAACACCATATATTTT
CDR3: CASSGASAGTGPNTIYF

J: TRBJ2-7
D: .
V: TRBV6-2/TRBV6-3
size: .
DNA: TGTGCCAGCAGTTACACTAGGGGGAGCACCTCCTACGAGCAGTACTTC
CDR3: CASSYTRGSTSYEQYF

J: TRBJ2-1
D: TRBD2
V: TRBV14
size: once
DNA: TGTGCCAGCAGCCAAGCTAGCGGGGGTTTCTCCTACAATGAGCAGTTCTTC
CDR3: CASSQASGGFSYNEQFF

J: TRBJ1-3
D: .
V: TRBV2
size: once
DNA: TGTGCCAGCATCCCGGGGTCTGGAAACACCATATATTTT
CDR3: CASIPGSGNTIYF

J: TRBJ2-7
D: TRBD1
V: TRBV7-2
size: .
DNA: TGTGCCAGCAGCTTAACAGGGGTGGACTACGAGCAGTACTTC
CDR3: CASSLTGVDYEQYF

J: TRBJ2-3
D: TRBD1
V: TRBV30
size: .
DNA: TGTGCCTGGATGCACAGGGGCCCTTACACAGATACGCAGTATTTT
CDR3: CAWMHRGPYTDTQYF

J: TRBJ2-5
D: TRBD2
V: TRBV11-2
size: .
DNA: TGTGCCAGCAGCCGCTGGACTAGCGGGAGGGCAGAGACCCAGTACTTC
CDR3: CASSRWTSGRAETQYF

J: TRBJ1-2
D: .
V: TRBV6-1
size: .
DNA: TGTGCCAGCAGTGAAGGGGCGATAACCTATGGCTACACCTTC
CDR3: CASSEGAITYGYTF